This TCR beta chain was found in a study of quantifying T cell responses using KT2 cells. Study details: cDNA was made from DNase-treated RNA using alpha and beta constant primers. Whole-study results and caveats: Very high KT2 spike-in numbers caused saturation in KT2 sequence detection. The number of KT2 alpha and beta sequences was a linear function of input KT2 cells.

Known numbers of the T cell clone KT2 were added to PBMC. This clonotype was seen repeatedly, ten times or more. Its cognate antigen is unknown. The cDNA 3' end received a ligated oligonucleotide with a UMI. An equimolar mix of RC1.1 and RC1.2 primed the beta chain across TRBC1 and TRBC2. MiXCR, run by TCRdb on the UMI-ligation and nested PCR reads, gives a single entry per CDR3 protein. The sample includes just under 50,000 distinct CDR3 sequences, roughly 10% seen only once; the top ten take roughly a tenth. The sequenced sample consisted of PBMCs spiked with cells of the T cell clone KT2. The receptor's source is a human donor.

The CDR3 sequence is CASSDQDREETQYF. DNA of the CDR3: TGTGCCAGCAGTGACCAGGACAGGGAAGAGACCCAGTACTTC. The genes are TRBV6-1 and TRBJ2-5; TRBD1 aligns across 8 bases. Per germline, CDR1 MNHNS and CDR2 SASEGT. Trimming removed 3 bases from V and 3 bases from J; junction bases left unmatched: 3. The length of the CDR3 is 14 residues.